This T cell receptor (beta chain) derives from a study of human T cells and chemical hapten exposure. Each CDR3 protein is one row after TCRdb ran MiXCR on the RACE reads. The sample shows fewer than 300,000 distinct CDR3 sequences, approximately 8% of them seen only once. Germline lookup yields CDR1 LGHNA and CDR2 YSLEER. The CDR3 consists of 14 residues. The V gene lost 0 bases and the J gene lost 3 bases, with 8 bases spanning the gap. As to time point: pre-sensitization, week 0. Indicated treatment: therapeutic diphenylcyclopropenone sensitization with weekly scalp DPC. Patients had alopecia, were aged 18 to 70, and were not pregnant.

Here the sequenced sample was whole blood, taken in connection with sensitization to the hapten diphenylcyclopropenone (DPC). The clonotype comes from a man younger than 35 with alopecia areata. Some clones in this sample may be carry-over from other donors' samples. This chain links TRBV4-3 with TRBJ1-2; D perhaps matches TRBD1 (5 bases). The CDR3 here is CASSQERDDYGYTF. CDR3 DNA sequence: TGCGCCAGCAGCCAAGAAAGGGACGACTATGGCTACACCTTC.